The rows below give T cell receptor beta chains drawn from one sample of a study of beta chain features in type 1 diabetes. Clones were read by immunoSEQ multiplex PCR, and TCRdb kept only the in-frame ones, dropping some. This sample carries approximately 340,000 clones, more than 12% of them seen once, and the ten largest clones take more than 0.015%. Material: naive CD4+ T cells from blood. All receptors come from a woman aged 18-29 years in good health. The CDR3 runs from the conserved cysteine through the conserved F or W. The D gene is left open where the match is weak. Size values are once, few and many counts, or a class for expanded clones, and some rows have none.

D gene	J gene	clone size	V gene	CDR3 DNA	CDR3 protein
TRBD2	TRBJ2-4	-	TRBV7-9	TGTGCCAGCAGCTTTGGACTAGCGGGAGAGGAATCCATTCAGTACTTC	CASSFGLAGEESIQYF
-	TRBJ2-7	few	TRBV7-2	TGTGCCAGCAGCCCCCAGCGGGCTGTGGGATCCAGGCCCTACGAGCAGTACTTC	CASSPQRAVGSRPYEQYF
-	TRBJ2-7	-	TRBV5-1	TGCGCCAGCAGACGGCACAGTGATATGACCTACGAGCAGTACTTC	CASRRHSDMTYEQYF
-	TRBJ1-2	few	TRBV30	TGTGCCTGGGTCCGACAGACATTCTATGGCTACACCTTC	CAWVRQTFYGYTF
TRBD2	TRBJ2-7	-	TRBV6-1	TGTGCCTGCGGACTAGCGGGGCGCGAGCAGTACTTC	CACGLAGREQYF
TRBD1	TRBJ1-1	-	TRBV4-1	TGCGCCAGCAGCCAACCCCCGGGACAGCCCCTGAACACTGAAGCTTTCTTT	CASSQPPGQPLNTEAFF
-	TRBJ2-2	few	TRBV21-1	TGTGCCAGCAGCTGCAGCGGGAGGCTCGACACCGGGGAGCTGTTTTTT	CASSCSGRLDTGELFF
-	TRBJ2-5	few	TRBV5-1	TGCGCCAGCAGCTTTGGATGGGGCCAGGGGGAGACCCAGTACTTC	CASSFGWGQGETQYF
-	TRBJ2-7	-	TRBV5-6	TGTGCCAGCAGCTTGGAGGTTCGCGGAGGACCCTACGAGCAGTACTTC	CASSLEVRGGPYEQYF
TRBD2	TRBJ2-1	-	TRBV28	TGTGCCAGCAATGACGGGAGGGCCGTTGGGCAGTTCTTC	CASNDGRAVGQFF
-	TRBJ1-2	-	TRBV18	TGTGCCAGCTCACCATATGACGGAGAAACTAACTATGGCTACACCTTC	CASSPYDGETNYGYTF
TRBD1	TRBJ1-2	-	TRBV6-5	TGTGCCAGCAGATCCGGGACAGGGTTTAACTATGGCTACACCTTC	CASRSGTGFNYGYTF
TRBD2	TRBJ2-5	-	TRBV28	TGTGCCAGCAGTGCGACTAGCGGTTTACAAGAGACCCAGTACTTC	CASSATSGLQETQYF
TRBD2	TRBJ2-1	few	TRBV16	TGTGCCAGCAGCCAATTGGGCGGGAGATCCTACAATGAGCAGTTCTTC	CASSQLGGRSYNEQFF
TRBD2	TRBJ2-5	-	TRBV5-6	TGTGCCAGCAGCTTCTTGGGGGGGGGCCAAGAGACCCAGTACTTC	CASSFLGGGQETQYF
-	TRBJ2-3	few	TRBV20-1	TGCAGTGTTTCAGGGGCATCTACGCAGTATTTT	CSVSGASTQYF
TRBD2	TRBJ2-2	once	TRBV12-5	TGTGCTAGTGGTTTGGTCCTAGCGGGAGTCGGGGAGCTGTTTTTT	CASGLVLAGVGELFF
TRBD1	TRBJ1-5	few	TRBV2	TGTGCCAGCCCCCCCGGGACAGGAGTTAATCAGCCCCAGCATTTT	CASPPGTGVNQPQHF
-	TRBJ2-7	few	TRBV4-2	TGTGCCAGCAGCCAAGTACCAGGGGAGCAGTACTTC	CASSQVPGEQYF
-	TRBJ2-2	-	TRBV29-1	TGCAGCGGGAAGAGGGTAGGGAACACCGGGGAGCTGTTTTTT	CSGKRVGNTGELFF
-	TRBJ2-1	-	TRBV28	TGTGCCAGCAGTTTTATTCCCAGCAATGAGCAGTTCTTC	CASSFIPSNEQFF
TRBD1	TRBJ2-3	-	TRBV6-6	TGTGCCAGCAGCGACAGGGGTACAGATACGCAGTATTTT	CASSDRGTDTQYF
-	TRBJ1-4	-	TRBV15	TGTGCCACCAGCAGCCCACCGGCTAATGAAAAACTGTTTTTT	CATSSPPANEKLFF